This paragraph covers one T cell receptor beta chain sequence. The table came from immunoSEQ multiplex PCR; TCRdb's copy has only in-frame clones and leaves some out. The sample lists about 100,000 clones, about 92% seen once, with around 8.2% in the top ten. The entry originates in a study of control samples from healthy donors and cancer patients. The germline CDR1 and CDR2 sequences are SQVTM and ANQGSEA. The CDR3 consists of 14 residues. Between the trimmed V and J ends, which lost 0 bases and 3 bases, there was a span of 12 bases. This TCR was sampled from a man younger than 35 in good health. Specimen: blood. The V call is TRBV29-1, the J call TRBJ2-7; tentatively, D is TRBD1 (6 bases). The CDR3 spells CSVEDAGEGYEQYF. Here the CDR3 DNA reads TGCAGCGTTGAAGATGCAGGGGAAGGCTACGAGCAGTACTTC.